Only one count was recorded for the clone carrying this TCR beta chain. Its specificity is unknown. Per the germline V gene, CDR1 is LNHDA and CDR2 is SQIVND (reference sequence). The CDR3 is made up of 14 amino acids. The germline V and J ends were trimmed by 3 bases and 6 bases, with 12 bases remaining between them. This record belongs to a study of OX40 agonist ivuxolimab in advanced cancers. About the study: Three partial responders included one hepatocellular carcinoma patient and two cutaneous melanoma patients.

Profiling relied on immunoSEQ multiplex PCR, and the TCRdb table lists in-frame clones only, not all of them. The sample lists some 33,000 clones; 89% were seen once. Study-wide results and caveats: Partial responders at 0.1-3.0 mg/kg showed near-lowest clonal expansion. Expanded clones were, on average, more numerous among CD8+ T cells than CD4+.

Baseline, cycle 4 day 1, and cycle 7 day 1 were the blood sampling points. The sequencing used CD4+ or CD8+ T cells sorted from blood, collected in a trial of the OX40 agonist ivuxolimab. This chain uses TRBV19 with TRBJ1-5, with D perhaps TRBD1 (6 bases). This TCR was recovered from an adult with an advanced solid tumor such as melanoma, head and neck, liver or kidney cancer. The CDR3 sequence: CASSIARGGQPQHF. The CDR3, as DNA: TGTGCCAGTAGTATCGCCAGGGGTGGTCAGCCCCAGCATTTT.